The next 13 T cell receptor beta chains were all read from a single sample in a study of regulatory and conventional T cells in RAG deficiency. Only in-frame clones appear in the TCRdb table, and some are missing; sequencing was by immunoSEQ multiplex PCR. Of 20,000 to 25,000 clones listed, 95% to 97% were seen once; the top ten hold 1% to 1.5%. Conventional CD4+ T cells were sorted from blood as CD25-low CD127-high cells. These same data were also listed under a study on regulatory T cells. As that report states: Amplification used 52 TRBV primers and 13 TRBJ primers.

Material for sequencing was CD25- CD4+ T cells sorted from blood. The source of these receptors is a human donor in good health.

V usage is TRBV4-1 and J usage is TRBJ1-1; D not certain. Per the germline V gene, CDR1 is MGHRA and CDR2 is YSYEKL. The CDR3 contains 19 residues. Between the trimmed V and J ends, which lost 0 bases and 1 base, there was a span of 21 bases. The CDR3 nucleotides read TGCGCCAGCAGCCAAGATCCCCTCTTATACATGGCGGGGAACACTGAAGCTTTCTTT. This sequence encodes CASSQDPLLYMAGNTEAFF.

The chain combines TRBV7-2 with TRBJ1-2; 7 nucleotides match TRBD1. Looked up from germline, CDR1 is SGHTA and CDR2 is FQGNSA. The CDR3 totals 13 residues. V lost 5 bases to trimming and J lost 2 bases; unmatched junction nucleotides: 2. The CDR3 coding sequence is TGTGCCAGCAGCCCGACAGGGAACTATGGCTACACCTTC. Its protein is CASSPTGNYGYTF. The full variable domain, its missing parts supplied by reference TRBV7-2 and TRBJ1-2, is GAGVSQSPSNKVTEKGKDVELRCDPISGHTALYWYRQSLGQGLEFLIYFQGNSAPDKSGLPSDRFSAERTGGSVSTLTIQRTQQEDSAVYLCASSPTGNYGYTFGSGTRLTVV.

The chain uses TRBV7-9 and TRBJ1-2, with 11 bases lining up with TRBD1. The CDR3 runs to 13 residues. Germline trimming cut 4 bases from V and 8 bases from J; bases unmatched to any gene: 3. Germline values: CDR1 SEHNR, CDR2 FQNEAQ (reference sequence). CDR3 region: CASSWTGGFGYTF. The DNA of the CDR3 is TGTGCCAGCAGCTGGACAGGGGGCTTCGGCTACACCTTC.

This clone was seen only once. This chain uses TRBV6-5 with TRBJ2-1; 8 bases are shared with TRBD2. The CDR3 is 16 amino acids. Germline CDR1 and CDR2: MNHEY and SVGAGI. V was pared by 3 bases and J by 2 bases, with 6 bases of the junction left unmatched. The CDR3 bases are TGTGCCAGCAGTTATTTTAAGACTAGCGCCTACAATGAGCAGTTCTTC. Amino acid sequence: CASSYFKTSAYNEQFF.

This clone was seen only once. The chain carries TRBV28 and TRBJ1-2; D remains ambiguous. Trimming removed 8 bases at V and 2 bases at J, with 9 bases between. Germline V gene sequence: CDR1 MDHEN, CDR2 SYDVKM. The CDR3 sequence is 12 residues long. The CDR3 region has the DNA TGTGCCAGCGCCGAGAAAAACTATGGCTACACCTTC. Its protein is CASAEKNYGYTF.

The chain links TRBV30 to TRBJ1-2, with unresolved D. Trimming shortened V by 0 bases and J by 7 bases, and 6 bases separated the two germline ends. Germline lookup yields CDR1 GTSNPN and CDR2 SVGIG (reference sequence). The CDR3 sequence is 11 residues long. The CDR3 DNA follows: TGTGCCTGGAGTGTACTAGCTGGCTACACCTTC. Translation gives CAWSVLAGYTF.

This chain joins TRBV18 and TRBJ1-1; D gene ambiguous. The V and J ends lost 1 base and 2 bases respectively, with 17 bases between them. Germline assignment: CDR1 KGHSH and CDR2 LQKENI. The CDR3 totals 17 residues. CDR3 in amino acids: CASSPQPASTANTEAFF. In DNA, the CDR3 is TGTGCCAGCTCACCACAACCTGCTTCAACAGCTAACACTGAAGCTTTCTTT.

The CDR3 region has the DNA TGTGCCAGTAGTATTCCGGGACAGGGTATCAATCAGCCCCAGCATTTT. Protein sequence: CASSIPGQGINQPQHF. The chain has TRBV19 and TRBJ1-5, with TRBD1 matching over 9 bases. The CDR3 covers 16 residues. J was trimmed by 3 bases and V by 3 bases; bases with no gene match: 6. Germline V gene sequence: CDR1 LNHDA, CDR2 SQIVND (reference sequence).

The CDR3 sequence is CASSLAGQEAFF. The CDR3 DNA follows: TGTGCCAGCAGCTTAGCAGGACAGGAAGCTTTCTTT. The V and J genes are TRBV7-2 and TRBJ1-1, with D possibly matching TRBD1 (6 bases). CDR1 is SGHTA, CDR2 FQGNSA, per germline. Trimming removed 0 bases at V and 8 bases at J, with 7 bases between. The CDR3 is 12 residues long.

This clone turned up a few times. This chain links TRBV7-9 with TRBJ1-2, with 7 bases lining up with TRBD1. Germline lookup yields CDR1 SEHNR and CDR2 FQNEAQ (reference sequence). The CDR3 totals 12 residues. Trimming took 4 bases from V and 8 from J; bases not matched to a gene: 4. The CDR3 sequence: CASSSQGYGYTF. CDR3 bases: TGTGCCAGCAGCTCACAGGGGTACGGCTACACCTTC.

In DNA form, the CDR3 reads TGCGCCAGCAGCAAAGCCCTCCAGGACAGCTACAATGAGCAGTTCTTC. It encodes CASSKALQDSYNEQFF. The chain uses TRBV5-1 and TRBJ2-1, with a possible D match to TRBD1 (6 bases). With 4 bases removed from V and 3 bases from J, the gap between germline ends came to 17 bases. Per germline, CDR1 SGHRS and CDR2 YFSETQ. The CDR3 runs 16 residues. The full variable domain, in which reference TRBV5-1 and TRBJ2-1 provide the parts outside the CDR3, is KAGVTQTPRYLIKTRGQQVTLSCSPISGHRSVSWYQQTPGQGLQFLFEYFSETQRNKGNFPGRFSGRQFSNSRSEMNVSTLELGDSALYLCASSKALQDSYNEQFFGPGTRLTVL.

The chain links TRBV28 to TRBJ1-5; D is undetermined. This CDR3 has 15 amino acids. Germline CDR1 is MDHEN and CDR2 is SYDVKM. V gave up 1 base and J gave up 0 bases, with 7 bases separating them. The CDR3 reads CASSLSEYSNQPQHF. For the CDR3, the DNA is TGTGCCAGCAGTTTATCGGAGTATAGCAATCAGCCCCAGCATTTT.

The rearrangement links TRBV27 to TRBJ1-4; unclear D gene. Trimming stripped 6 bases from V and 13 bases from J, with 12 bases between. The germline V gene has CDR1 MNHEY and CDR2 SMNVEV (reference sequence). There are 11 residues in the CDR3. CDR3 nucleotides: TGTGCCAGCAGAGATAGTCGAGGACTGTTTTTT. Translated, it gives CASRDSRGLFF.